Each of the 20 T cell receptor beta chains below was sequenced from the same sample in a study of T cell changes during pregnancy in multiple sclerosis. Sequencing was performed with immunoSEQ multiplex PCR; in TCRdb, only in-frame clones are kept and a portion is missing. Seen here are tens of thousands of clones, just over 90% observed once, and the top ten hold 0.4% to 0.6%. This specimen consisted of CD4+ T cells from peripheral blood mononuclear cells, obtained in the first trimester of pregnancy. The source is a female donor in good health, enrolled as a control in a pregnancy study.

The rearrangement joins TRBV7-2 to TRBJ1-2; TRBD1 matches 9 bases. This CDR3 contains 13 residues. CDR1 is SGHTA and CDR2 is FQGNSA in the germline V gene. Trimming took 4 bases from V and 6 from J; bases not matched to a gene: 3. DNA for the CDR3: TGTGCCAGCAGCTCCGGGACAGGGAATGGCTACACCTTC. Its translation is CASSSGTGNGYTF.

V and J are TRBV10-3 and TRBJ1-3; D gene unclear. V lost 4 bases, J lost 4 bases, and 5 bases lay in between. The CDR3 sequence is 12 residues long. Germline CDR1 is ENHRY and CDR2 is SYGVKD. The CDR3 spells CAISVSGNTIYF. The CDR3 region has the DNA TGTGCCATCAGTGTTTCGGGAAACACCATATATTTT.

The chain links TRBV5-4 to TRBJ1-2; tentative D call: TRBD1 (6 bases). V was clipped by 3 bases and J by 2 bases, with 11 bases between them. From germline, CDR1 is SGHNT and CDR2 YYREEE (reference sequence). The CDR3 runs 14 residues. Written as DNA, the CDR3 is TGTGCCAGCAGCTCCCAGGACAGAAACTATGGCTACACCTTC. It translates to CASSSQDRNYGYTF.

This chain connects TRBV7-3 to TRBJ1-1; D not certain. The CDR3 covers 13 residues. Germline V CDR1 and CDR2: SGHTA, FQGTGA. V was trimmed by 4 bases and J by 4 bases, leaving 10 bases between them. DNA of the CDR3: TGTGCCAGCAGCTGGTCTGGGAGCACTGAAGCTTTCTTT. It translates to CASSWSGSTEAFF.

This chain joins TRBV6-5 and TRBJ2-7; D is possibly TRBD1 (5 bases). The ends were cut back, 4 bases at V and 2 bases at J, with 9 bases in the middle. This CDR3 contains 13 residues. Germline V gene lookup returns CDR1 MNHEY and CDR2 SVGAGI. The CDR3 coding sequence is TGTGCCAGCAGTTCCGACAGAACCTACGAGCAGTACTTC. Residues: CASSSDRTYEQYF.

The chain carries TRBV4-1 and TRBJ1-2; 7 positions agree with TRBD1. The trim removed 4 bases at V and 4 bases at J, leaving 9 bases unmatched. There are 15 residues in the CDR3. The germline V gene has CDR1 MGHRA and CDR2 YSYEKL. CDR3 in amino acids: CASSLPQQGIYGYTF. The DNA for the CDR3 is TGCGCCAGCAGCCTTCCGCAACAGGGGATCTATGGCTACACCTTC.

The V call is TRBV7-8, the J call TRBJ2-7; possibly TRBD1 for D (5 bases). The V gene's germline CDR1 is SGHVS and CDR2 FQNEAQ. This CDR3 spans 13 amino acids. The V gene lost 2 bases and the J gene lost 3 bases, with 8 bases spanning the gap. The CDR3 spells CASSLRQRYEQYF. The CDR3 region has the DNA TGTGCCAGCAGCTTAAGACAGCGCTACGAGCAGTACTTC.

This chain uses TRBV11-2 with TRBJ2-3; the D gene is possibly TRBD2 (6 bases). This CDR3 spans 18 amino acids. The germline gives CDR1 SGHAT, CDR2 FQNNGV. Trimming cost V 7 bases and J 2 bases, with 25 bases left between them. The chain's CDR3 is CASKGGKILTANTDTQYF. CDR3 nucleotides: TGTGCCAGCAAAGGCGGGAAAATCTTGACAGCCAACACAGATACGCAGTATTTT.

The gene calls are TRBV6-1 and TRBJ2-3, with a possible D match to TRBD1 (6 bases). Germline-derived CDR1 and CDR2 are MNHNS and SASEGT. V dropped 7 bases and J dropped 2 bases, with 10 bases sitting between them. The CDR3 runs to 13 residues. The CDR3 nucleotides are TGTGCCAGCACGAAGGGGGACACAGATACGCAGTATTTT. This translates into CASTKGDTDTQYF.

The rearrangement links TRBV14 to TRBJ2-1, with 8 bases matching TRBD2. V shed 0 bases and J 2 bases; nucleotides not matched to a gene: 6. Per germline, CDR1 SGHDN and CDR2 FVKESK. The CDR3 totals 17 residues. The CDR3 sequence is CASSQDTGLAPYNEQFF. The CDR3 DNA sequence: TGTGCCAGCAGCCAAGATACCGGACTAGCACCCTACAATGAGCAGTTCTTC.

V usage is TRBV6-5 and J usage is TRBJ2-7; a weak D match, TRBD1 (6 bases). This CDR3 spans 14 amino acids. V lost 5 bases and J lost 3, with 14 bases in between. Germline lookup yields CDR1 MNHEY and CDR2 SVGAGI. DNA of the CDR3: TGTGCCAGCAGTGCCCGGGACATGCGCTACGAGCAGTACTTC. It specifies CASSARDMRYEQYF.

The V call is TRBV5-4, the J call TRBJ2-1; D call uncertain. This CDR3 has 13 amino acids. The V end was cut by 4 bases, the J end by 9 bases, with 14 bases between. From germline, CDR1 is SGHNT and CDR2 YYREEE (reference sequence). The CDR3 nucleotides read TGTGCCAGCAGCGACGACTTGGATGGTGAGCAGTTCTTC. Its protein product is CASSDDLDGEQFF. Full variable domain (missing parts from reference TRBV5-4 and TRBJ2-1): ETGVTQSPTHLIKTRGQQVTLRCSSQSGHNTVSWYQQALGQGPQFIFQYYREEENGRGNFPPRFSGLQFPNYSSELNVNALELDDSALYLCASSDDLDGEQFFGPGTRLTVL.

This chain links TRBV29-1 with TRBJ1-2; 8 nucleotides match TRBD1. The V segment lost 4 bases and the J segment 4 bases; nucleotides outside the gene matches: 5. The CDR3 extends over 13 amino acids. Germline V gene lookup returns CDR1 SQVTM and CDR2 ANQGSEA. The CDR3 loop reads CSVGVGTGYGYTF. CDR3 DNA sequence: TGCAGCGTTGGAGTCGGGACAGGCTATGGCTACACCTTC.

CDR3 bases: TGCGCCAGCAGCTACCGGACGGGAAACTACGAGCAGTACTTC. Translation: CASSYRTGNYEQYF. The rearrangement joins TRBV4-3 to TRBJ2-7; D may be TRBD2 (5 bases). CDR3 length: 14 residues. CDR1 and CDR2 (germline): LGHNA, YSLEER. Trimming pared 5 bases from V and 3 bases from J, leaving 14 bases between.

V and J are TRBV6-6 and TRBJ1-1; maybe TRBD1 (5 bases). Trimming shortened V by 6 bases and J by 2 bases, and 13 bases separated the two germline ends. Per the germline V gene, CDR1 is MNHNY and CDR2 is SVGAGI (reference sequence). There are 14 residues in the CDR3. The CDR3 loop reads CASSIQVGNTEAFF. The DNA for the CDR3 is TGTGCCAGCAGCATACAGGTCGGAAACACTGAAGCTTTCTTT.

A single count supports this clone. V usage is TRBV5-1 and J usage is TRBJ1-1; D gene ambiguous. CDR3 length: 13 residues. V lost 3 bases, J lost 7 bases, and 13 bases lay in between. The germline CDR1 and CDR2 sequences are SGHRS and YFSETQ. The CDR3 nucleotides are TGCGCCAGCAGCTCTATGCGGGAGGTTGAAGCTTTCTTT. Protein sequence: CASSSMREVEAFF.

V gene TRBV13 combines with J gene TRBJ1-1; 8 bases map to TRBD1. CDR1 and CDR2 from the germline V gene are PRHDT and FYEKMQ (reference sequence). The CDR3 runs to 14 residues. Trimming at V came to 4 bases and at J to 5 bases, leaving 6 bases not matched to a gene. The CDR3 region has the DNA TGTGCCAGCAGCTCGGGACAGGTAAGGACTGAAGCTTTCTTT. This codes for CASSSGQVRTEAFF.

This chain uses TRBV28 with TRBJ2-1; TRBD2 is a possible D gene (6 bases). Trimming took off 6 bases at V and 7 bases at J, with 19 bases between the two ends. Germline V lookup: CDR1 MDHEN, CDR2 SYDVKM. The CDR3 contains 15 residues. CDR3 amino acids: CASSTGTSALNEQFF. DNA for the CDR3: TGTGCCAGCAGCACCGGGACTTCGGCTTTGAATGAGCAGTTCTTC.

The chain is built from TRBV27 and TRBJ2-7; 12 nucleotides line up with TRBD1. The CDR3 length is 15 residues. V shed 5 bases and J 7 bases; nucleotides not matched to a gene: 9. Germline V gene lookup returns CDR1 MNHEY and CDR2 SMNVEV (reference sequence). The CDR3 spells CASSIPGQGAREQYF. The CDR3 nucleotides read TGTGCCAGCAGTATCCCGGGACAGGGGGCTAGAGAGCAGTACTTC.

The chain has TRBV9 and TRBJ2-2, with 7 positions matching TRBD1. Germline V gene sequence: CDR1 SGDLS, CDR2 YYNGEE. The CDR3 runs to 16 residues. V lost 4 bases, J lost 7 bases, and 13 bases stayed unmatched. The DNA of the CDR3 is TGTGCCAGCAGCTCCGGCGGACAGGCTTGGATCGGGGAGCTGTTTTTT. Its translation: CASSSGGQAWIGELFF.